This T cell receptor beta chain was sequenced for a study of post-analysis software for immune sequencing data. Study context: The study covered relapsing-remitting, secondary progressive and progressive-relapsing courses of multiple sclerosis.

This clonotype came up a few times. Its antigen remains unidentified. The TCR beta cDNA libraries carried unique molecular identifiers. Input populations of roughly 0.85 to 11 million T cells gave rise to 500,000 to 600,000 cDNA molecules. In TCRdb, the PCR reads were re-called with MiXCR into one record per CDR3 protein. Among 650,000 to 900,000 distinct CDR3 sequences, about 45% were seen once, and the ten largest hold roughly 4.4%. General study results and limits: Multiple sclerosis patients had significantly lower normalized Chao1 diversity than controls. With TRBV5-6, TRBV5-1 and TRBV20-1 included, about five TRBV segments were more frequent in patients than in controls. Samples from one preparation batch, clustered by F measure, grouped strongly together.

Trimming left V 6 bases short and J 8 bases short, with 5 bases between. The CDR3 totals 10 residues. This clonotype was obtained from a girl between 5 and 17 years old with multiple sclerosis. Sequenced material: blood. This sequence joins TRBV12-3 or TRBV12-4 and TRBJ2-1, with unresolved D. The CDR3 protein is CASRAHEQFF. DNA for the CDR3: TGTGCCAGCAGGGCGCATGAGCAGTTCTTC.